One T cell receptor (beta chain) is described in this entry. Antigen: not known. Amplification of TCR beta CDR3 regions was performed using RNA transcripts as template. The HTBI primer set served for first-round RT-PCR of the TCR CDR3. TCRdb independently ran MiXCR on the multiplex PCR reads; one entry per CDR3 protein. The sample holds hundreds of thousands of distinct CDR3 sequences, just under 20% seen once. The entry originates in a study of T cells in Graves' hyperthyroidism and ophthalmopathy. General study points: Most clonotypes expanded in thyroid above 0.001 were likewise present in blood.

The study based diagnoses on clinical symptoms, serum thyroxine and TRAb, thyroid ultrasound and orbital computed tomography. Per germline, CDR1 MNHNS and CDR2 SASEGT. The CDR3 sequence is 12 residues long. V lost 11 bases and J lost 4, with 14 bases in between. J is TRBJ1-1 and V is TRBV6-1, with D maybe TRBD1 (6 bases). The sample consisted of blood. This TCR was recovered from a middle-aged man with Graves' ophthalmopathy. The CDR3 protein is CAGFGGRTEAFF. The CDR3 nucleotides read TGTGCCGGATTCGGGGGGCGCACTGAAGCTTTCTTT.